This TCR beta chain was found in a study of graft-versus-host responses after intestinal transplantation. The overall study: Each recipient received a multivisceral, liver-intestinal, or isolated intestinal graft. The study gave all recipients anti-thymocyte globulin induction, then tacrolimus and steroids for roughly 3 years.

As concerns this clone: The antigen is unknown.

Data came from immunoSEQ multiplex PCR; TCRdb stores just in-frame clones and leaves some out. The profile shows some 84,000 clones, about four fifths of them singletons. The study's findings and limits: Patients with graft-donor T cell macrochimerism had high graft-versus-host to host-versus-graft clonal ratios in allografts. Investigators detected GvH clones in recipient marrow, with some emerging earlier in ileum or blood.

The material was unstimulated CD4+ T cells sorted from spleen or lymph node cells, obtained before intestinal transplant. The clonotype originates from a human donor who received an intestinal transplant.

The CDR3 reads CASSRRVQETQYF. The CDR3 DNA is TGTGCCAGCAGTAGACGGGTACAAGAGACCCAGTACTTC. This chain connects TRBV28 to TRBJ2-5; D not resolved. V was shortened by 5 bases and J by 2 bases, with 9 bases between the two germline ends. Germline V gene sequence: CDR1 MDHEN, CDR2 SYDVKM. This CDR3 spans 13 amino acids.